A single sample gave rise to the 30 T cell receptor beta chains below, sequenced in a study of shared clonotypes between healthy human individuals. TCRdb's table, derived via immunoSEQ multiplex PCR, lists solely in-frame clones and lacks some. The top ten hold about 0.89% of the sample, which has about 1.1 million clones, roughly 80% seen once. The sample comprised memory CD4+ T cells from PBMCs. The subset denotes: CD45RA-negative fraction. These receptors all stem from a man between 18 and 35 years old in good health. Some clones in this sample may be carry-over from other donors' samples.

The J gene is TRBJ2-5, the V gene TRBV9, with 7 bases that match TRBD1. Germline V CDR1 and CDR2: SGDLS, YYNGEE. Trimming took 0 bases from V and 4 from J; bases not matched to a gene: 6. CDR3 length equals 15 residues. As DNA, the CDR3 is TGTGCCAGCAGCGTAGGGGGACAGAGTATAGAGACCCAGTACTTC. This codes for CASSVGGQSIETQYF.

This chain connects TRBV7-9 to TRBJ1-4; D uncertain. Trimming took off 2 bases at V and 7 bases at J, with 20 bases between the two ends. CDR1 is SEHNR, CDR2 FQNEAQ, per germline (reference sequence). The CDR3 covers 17 residues. As DNA, the CDR3 is TGTGCCAGCAGCTTACCAAGAGGTCGCGGAGTGGGTGAAAAACTGTTTTTT. The encoded protein is CASSLPRGRGVGEKLFF.

For the CDR3, the DNA is TGTGCCAGCAGATACGACAGGGGGAGAGAGAATTCACCCCTCCACTTT. Encoded protein: CASRYDRGRENSPLHF. This chain uses TRBV28 with TRBJ1-6; 9 bases agree with TRBD1. CDR1 is MDHEN and CDR2 is SYDVKM in the germline V gene. V shed 6 bases, J shed 7 bases, and the junction held 10 bases outside the gene matches. The CDR3 has 16 residues.

The chain recombines TRBV11-2 with TRBJ1-4; TRBD1 agrees at 7 bases. CDR3 size: 14 residues. J gave up 0 bases and V 5 bases, and 0 bases lay outside the gene matches. Germline V gives CDR1 SGHAT, CDR2 FQNNGV. CDR3 loop: CASSDRATNEKLFF. For the CDR3, the DNA is TGTGCCAGCAGCGACAGGGCAACTAATGAAAAACTGTTTTTT.

About this clone itself: The sample contains more than one DNA sequence encoding this CDR3. This chain joins TRBV27 and TRBJ1-1, with D perhaps TRBD1 (5 bases). This CDR3 is built from 13 residues. With 7 bases removed from V and 1 base from J, the gap between germline ends came to 10 bases. Germline V gene data show CDR1 as MNHEY and CDR2 as SMNVEV (reference sequence). The CDR3 bases are TGTGCCAGCACGCAGGGTGGGAACACTGAAGCTTTCTTT. It encodes CASTQGGNTEAFF.

The chain has TRBV5-1 and TRBJ2-2, with TRBD2 matching 15 bases. CDR3 length: 16 residues. From germline, CDR1 is SGHRS and CDR2 YFSETQ. V lost 4 bases and J lost 6; bases outside the gene matches: 4. The CDR3 coding sequence is TGCGCCAGCAGCCATGGACTAGCGGGAGGGGCCGGGGAGCTGTTTTTT. This gives the protein CASSHGLAGGAGELFF.

V gene TRBV11-2 combines with J gene TRBJ2-1; D call uncertain. This CDR3 has 11 amino acids. The germline gives CDR1 SGHAT, CDR2 FQNNGV. The V end lost 1 base, the J end lost 10 bases, and 5 bases lay between the germline ends. Here the CDR3 reads CASSLVAEQFF. The CDR3 nucleotides read TGTGCCAGCAGCTTAGTGGCAGAGCAGTTCTTC.

This clone was seen just once. The chain is built from TRBV28 and TRBJ2-2; 9 bases are shared with TRBD1. CDR1 is MDHEN, CDR2 SYDVKM, per germline. The CDR3 totals 15 residues. Germline trimming cut 5 bases from V and 4 bases from J; bases unmatched to any gene: 5. The CDR3 nucleotides read TGTGCCAGCAGTACACAGGGGGCGGGCACCGGGGAGCTGTTTTTT. Protein sequence: CASSTQGAGTGELFF.

The rearrangement uses TRBV10-3 and TRBJ2-7; a possible D gene is TRBD1 (5 bases). Germline lookup yields CDR1 ENHRY and CDR2 SYGVKD. Trimming removed 2 bases from V and 3 bases from J, with 8 bases in between. The CDR3 is made up of 13 amino acids. The chain's CDR3 is CAISERQYYEQYF. The CDR3, as DNA: TGTGCCATCAGTGAGCGACAGTACTACGAGCAGTACTTC.

Concerning this clone itself: This sample includes further DNA sequences coding for the same CDR3. The chain links TRBV19 to TRBJ1-5, with 8 bases that match TRBD1. The CDR3 is 13 residues long. V trimming: 6 bases; J trimming: 7 bases; junction bases outside the gene matches: 5. Germline V gene lookup returns CDR1 LNHDA and CDR2 SQIVND (reference sequence). The CDR3 DNA sequence: TGTGCCAGTAGGGACAGGGTGGGGCAGCCCCAGCATTTT. Its translation is CASRDRVGQPQHF.

This chain links TRBV6-4 with TRBJ2-2; D ambiguous. Looked up from germline, CDR1 is MRHNA and CDR2 is SNTAGT. V lost 3 bases to trimming and J lost 1 base, with 12 bases between them. This CDR3 comprises 16 residues. The CDR3 DNA sequence: TGTGCCAGCAGTGAAGTCGGCCTGGGGAACACCGGGGAGCTGTTTTTT. Protein sequence: CASSEVGLGNTGELFF.

In its sample, this clone was seen a few times. The chain recombines TRBV5-4 with TRBJ2-2, with D unclear. CDR1 is SGHNT, CDR2 YYREEE, per germline (reference sequence). V lost 3 bases and J 5 bases, leaving 5 bases between the germline ends. This CDR3 comprises 12 residues. The CDR3 loop reads CASSSLTGELFF. CDR3 DNA sequence: TGTGCCAGCAGCTCCCTTACCGGGGAGCTGTTTTTT.

V gene TRBV5-1 combines with J gene TRBJ2-1, with TRBD2 as a possible D gene (5 bases). The length of the CDR3 is 15 residues. CDR1 is SGHRS, CDR2 YFSETQ, per germline. V was cut by 4 bases and J by 0 bases, with 11 bases left in between. Written as DNA, the CDR3 is TGCGCCAGCAGCCCTAGCTCAAGCTCCTACAATGAGCAGTTCTTC. It is translated as CASSPSSSSYNEQFF.

The chain is built from TRBV5-4 and TRBJ2-7; no firm D call. The CDR3 length is 15 residues. V was clipped by 3 bases and J by 1 base, with 14 bases between them. The V gene's germline CDR1 is SGHNT and CDR2 YYREEE (reference sequence). This CDR3 is CASSSSATSSYEQYF. The CDR3 region has the DNA TGTGCCAGCAGCTCCTCAGCCACCTCGTCCTACGAGCAGTACTTC.

The table lists this clone with a count of one. V usage is TRBV7-2 and J usage is TRBJ2-1; TRBD2 matches at 7 bases. CDR1 is SGHTA and CDR2 is FQGNSA in the germline V gene. Trimming took 2 bases from V and 5 from J; bases not matched to a gene: 6. This CDR3 has 15 amino acids. The CDR3 is CASSLRDYSDNEQFF. The CDR3, as DNA: TGTGCCAGCAGCTTAAGGGACTACTCTGACAATGAGCAGTTCTTC.

The chain is built from TRBV11-3 and TRBJ2-5; 9 positions agree with TRBD2. J lost 4 bases, V lost 2 bases, and 17 bases had no gene match. The CDR3 contains 19 residues. In germline, CDR1 is SGHNT, CDR2 YENEEA. The DNA of the CDR3 is TGTGCCAGCAGCTTAAACCCCAAGTCGGCAGCGGGAGGCGGAGAGACCCAGTACTTC. It encodes CASSLNPKSAAGGGETQYF.

The chain employs TRBV27 and TRBJ2-1; 9 bases are a match to TRBD1. The junction had 4 bases not matched to a gene; V was cut back by 6 bases and J by 7 bases. Looked up from germline, CDR1 is MNHEY and CDR2 is SMNVEV (reference sequence). This CDR3 contains 13 residues. For the CDR3, the DNA is TGTGCCAGCAGGAAACAGGGGGCTAATGAGCAGTTCTTC. Translated, it gives CASRKQGANEQFF.

This rearrangement joins TRBV5-1 to TRBJ2-1, with TRBD2 matching over 10 bases. V lost 0 bases to trimming and J lost 7 bases; unmatched junction nucleotides: 1. CDR1 and CDR2 (germline): SGHRS, YFSETQ. The CDR3 covers 14 residues. This CDR3 reads CASSLVLAGNEQFF. The CDR3 DNA sequence: TGCGCCAGCAGCTTGGTACTAGCGGGAAATGAGCAGTTCTTC.

The rearrangement uses TRBV5-1 and TRBJ2-5; 7 positions match TRBD1. V lost 3 bases, J lost 4 bases, and 12 bases stayed unmatched. This CDR3 is built from 16 residues. From germline, CDR1 is SGHRS and CDR2 YFSETQ. The CDR3 bases are TGCGCCAGCAGCTGGAGATTAAGGGGGCTGGGAGAGACCCAGTACTTC. This codes for CASSWRLRGLGETQYF.

This clone was seen just once. The chain links TRBV7-2 to TRBJ1-2; no clear D gene. Germline CDR1 reads SGHTA; CDR2 reads FQGNSA. The length of the CDR3 is 12 residues. V dropped 1 base and J dropped 8 bases, with 8 bases sitting between them. The CDR3 loop reads CASSLVRGGYTF. The CDR3, as DNA: TGTGCCAGCAGCTTAGTGCGAGGGGGCTACACCTTC.

This clone occurred once. The rearrangement uses TRBV27 and TRBJ2-3; 7 bases line up with TRBD2. V trimming: 4 bases; J trimming: 0 bases; junction bases outside the gene matches: 7. The CDR3 loop spans 16 amino acids. Looked up from germline, CDR1 is MNHEY and CDR2 is SMNVEV (reference sequence). CDR3 in amino acids: CASSSGWGGSTDTQYF. The CDR3 DNA sequence: TGTGCCAGCAGTTCCGGGTGGGGAGGGAGCACAGATACGCAGTATTTT.

The V gene is TRBV11-3, the J gene TRBJ2-1; tentative D call: TRBD2 (6 bases). This CDR3 region has 13 residues. Looked up from germline, CDR1 is SGHNT and CDR2 is YENEEA. V lost 1 base to trimming and J lost 7 bases, with 8 bases between them. Here the CDR3 DNA reads TGTGCCAGCAGCTTAGCGGGAGTAAATGAGCAGTTCTTC. It encodes CASSLAGVNEQFF.

The chain employs TRBV10-1 and TRBJ1-3; maybe TRBD1 (6 bases). With 6 bases removed from V and 0 bases from J, the gap between germline ends came to 15 bases. CDR1 and CDR2 from the germline V gene are WNHNN and SYGVQD (reference sequence). The CDR3 is 16 residues long. The CDR3 region is CASRPETGSSGNTIYF. The CDR3 region has the DNA TGCGCCAGCAGGCCGGAGACAGGCTCCTCTGGAAACACCATATATTTT.

The chain uses TRBV7-9 and TRBJ2-1; D not certain. The CDR3 runs to 9 residues. Trimming pared 4 bases from V and 13 bases from J, leaving 5 bases between. Looked up from germline, CDR1 is SEHNR and CDR2 is FQNEAQ (reference sequence). CDR3 DNA: TGTGCCAGCAGCTCCACTCAGTTCTTC. Protein sequence: CASSSTQFF.

CDR3 sequence (DNA): TGTGCCAGCAGCAAAATGCCCGTGATGTGCGGGAGGAACTTCTACGAGCAGTACTTC. Translating gives CASSKMPVMCGRNFYEQYF. The chain joins TRBV21-1 to TRBJ2-7; the D call TRBD2 from the table was never checked on the DNA. TRBV21-1 is reported as a pseudogene. This CDR3 has 19 residues.

This clone was observed at least ten times. The CDR3, as DNA: TGTGCCAGCAGGGGGGTCGGCAGGAACACCGGGGAGCTGTTTTTT. This encodes CASRGVGRNTGELFF. This chain uses TRBV2 with TRBJ2-2; either TRBD1 or TRBD2 may fit D (5 bases each). Per germline, CDR1 SNHLY and CDR2 FYNNEI. V lost 6 bases and J lost 1, with 12 bases in between. The CDR3 contains 15 residues.

This clone was seen a few times. The V gene is TRBV9, the J gene TRBJ2-7; D is uncertain. The CDR3 contains 13 residues. The germline V gene has CDR1 SGDLS and CDR2 YYNGEE. V was shortened by 0 bases and J by 6 bases, with 10 bases between the two germline ends. This CDR3 is CASSVGPSLEQYF. The CDR3 region has the DNA TGTGCCAGCAGCGTAGGGCCATCGCTCGAGCAGTACTTC. Using reference TRBV9 and TRBJ2-7 for the parts outside the CDR3, the full variable domain is DSGVTQTPKHLITATGQRVTLRCSPRSGDLSVYWYQQSLDQGLQFLIQYYNGEERAKGNILERFSAQQFPDLHSELNLSSLELGDSALYFCASSVGPSLEQYFGPGTRLTVT.

The chain combines TRBV19 with TRBJ2-3; D possibly corresponds to TRBD1 (6 bases). This CDR3 is 15 amino acids long. Germline-derived CDR1 and CDR2 are LNHDA and SQIVND (reference sequence). V was clipped by 7 bases and J by 0 bases, with 14 bases between them. The CDR3 sequence: CASKQGPFSTDTQYF. CDR3 nucleotides: TGTGCCAGTAAGCAGGGGCCCTTTAGCACAGATACGCAGTATTTT.

The rearrangement links TRBV6-1 to TRBJ2-5; D remains ambiguous. CDR1 MNHNS and CDR2 SASEGT come from the germline V gene. The CDR3 runs 12 residues. V lost 6 bases to trimming and J lost 5 bases, with 10 bases between them. The CDR3 DNA reads as TGTGCCAGCAGCCCAATCGGTGAGACCCAGTACTTC. The encoded protein is CASSPIGETQYF.

The table lists this clone with a count of one. The chain recombines TRBV27 with TRBJ2-2; TRBD2 matches at 9 bases. V shed 8 bases, J shed 6 bases, and the junction held 7 bases outside the gene matches. The CDR3 runs 14 residues. Germline V gene data show CDR1 as MNHEY and CDR2 as SMNVEV (reference sequence). The CDR3 DNA reads TGTGCCAGCCGTTGGGGGACTAGCTCCGGGGAGCTGTTTTTT. This sequence encodes CASRWGTSSGELFF.